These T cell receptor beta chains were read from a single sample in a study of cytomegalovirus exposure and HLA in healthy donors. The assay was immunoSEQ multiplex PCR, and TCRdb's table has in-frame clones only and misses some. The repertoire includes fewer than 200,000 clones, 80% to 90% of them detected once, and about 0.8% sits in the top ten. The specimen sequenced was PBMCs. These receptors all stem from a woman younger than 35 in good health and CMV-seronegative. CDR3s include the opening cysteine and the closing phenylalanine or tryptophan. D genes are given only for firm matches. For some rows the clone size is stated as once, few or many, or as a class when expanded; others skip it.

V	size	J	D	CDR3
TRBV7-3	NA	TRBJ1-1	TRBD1	CASSLSGQERWYTEAFF
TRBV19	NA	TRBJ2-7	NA	CASSQQGYEQYF
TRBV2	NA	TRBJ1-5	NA	CASRAGRQPQHF
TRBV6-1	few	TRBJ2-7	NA	CASSDRPGSYEQYF
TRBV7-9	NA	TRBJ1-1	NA	CASSLPGEAFF
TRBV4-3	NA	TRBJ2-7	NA	CASSQGVRLISNEQYF
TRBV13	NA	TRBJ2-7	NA	CASTLRLNEQYF
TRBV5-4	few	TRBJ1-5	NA	CASSLGGEGNQPQHF
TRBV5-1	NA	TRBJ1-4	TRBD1	CASSLGGQGVGEKLFF
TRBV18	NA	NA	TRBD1	CASSPGQDSYEQYF
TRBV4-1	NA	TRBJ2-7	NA	CASSQLGGGGYEQYF
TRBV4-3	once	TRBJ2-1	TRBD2	CASSQEGLADTYNEQFF
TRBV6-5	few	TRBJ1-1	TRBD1	CASETEAETGRAFF
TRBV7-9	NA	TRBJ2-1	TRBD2	CASSPTLAGGQFF
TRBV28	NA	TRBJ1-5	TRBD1	CASSLTGGEQPQHF
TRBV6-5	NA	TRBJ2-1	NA	CVSMVDYHNEQFF
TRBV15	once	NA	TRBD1	CATSRDNGQGPEQYF
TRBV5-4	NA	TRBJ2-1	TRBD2	CASRQRTSGSYNEQFF
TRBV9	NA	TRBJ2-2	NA	CASSVSRGTGELFF
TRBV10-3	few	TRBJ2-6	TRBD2	CAISESGTSGRALGGANVLTF
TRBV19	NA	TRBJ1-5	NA	CASSINGGEGSQPQHF
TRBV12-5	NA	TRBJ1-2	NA	CASGLTASYGYTF
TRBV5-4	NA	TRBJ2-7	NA	CASSGTGMGGYEQYF
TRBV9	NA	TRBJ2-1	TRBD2	CASSVVGGGSNEQFF
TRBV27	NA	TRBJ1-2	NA	CASSLIGGGGYTF
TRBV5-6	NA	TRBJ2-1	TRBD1	CASSTRDREINEQFF
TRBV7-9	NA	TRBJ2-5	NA	CASSLMSSWQETQYF
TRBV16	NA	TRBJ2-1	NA	CASSQFLAPNEQFF
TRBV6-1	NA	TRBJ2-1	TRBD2	CASSEWMTSLYNEQFF
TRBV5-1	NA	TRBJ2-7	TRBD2	CASSWDLAGGHTYEQYF
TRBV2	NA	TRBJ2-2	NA	CASSSQVTAGELFF
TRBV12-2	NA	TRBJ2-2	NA	CASRGAGREATGELFF
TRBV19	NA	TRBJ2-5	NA	CASSIARGETQYF
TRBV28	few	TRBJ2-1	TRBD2	CASGSGTSGINEQFF
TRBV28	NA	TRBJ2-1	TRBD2	CASRYSGTSRYNEQFF
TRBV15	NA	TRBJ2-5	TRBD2	CATSGGLAGGPLETQYF
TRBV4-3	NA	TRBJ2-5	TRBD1	CASRTGVDEQYF
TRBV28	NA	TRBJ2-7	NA	CASSLIQDLAYEQYF
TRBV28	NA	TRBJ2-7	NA	CASRIGAGFFYEQYF
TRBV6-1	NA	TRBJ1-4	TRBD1	CASSDDRGSGTNEKLFF
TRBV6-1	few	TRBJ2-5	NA	CASSDRGRLQETQYF
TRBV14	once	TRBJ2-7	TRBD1	CASSPRQGDWDEQYF
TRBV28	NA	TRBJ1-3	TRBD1	CASSSWTGGSGNTIYF
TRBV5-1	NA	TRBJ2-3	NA	CASSLPGNTDTQYF
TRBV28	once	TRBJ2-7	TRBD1	CASSFVGQGALIAYEQYF
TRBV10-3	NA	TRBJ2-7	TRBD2	CAISPGLAASYEQYF
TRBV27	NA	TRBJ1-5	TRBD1	CASSRTGAKARGNQPQHF
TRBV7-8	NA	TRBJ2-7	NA	CASSLNAGPYEQYF
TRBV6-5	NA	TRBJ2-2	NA	CASSYSRGSGELFF
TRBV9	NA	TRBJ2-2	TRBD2	CASSLTSGRAGGELFF
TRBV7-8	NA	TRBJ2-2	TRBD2	CASSWVVVLAGEHTGELFF
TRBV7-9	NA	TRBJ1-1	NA	CASSPTGPGTEAFF
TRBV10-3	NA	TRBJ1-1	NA	CAIGGARTEAFF
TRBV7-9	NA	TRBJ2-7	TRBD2	CASSPSLAGSYEQYF
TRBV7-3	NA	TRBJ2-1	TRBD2	CASSSLAGGAEQFF
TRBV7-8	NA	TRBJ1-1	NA	CASSLGDRVGEAFF
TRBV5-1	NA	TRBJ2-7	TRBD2	CASSLRREIYEQYF
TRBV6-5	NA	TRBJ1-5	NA	CASKTSDIDQPQHF
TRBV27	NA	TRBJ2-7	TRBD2	CASSLRNLVRGGAYEQYF